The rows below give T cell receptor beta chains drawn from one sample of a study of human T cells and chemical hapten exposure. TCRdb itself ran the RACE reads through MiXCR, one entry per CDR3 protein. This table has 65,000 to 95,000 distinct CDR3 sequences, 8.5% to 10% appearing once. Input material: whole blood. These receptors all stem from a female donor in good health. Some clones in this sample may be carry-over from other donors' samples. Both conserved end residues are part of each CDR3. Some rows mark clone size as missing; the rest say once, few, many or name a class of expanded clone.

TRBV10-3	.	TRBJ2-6	CAISNSNSGANVMTF
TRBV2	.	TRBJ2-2	CASTRDRGGTGELFF
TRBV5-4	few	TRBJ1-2	CASSLQGRHGYTF
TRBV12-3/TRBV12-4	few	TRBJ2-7	CASTLHSGTGFYEQYF
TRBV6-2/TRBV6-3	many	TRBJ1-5	CASSYRIQPQHF
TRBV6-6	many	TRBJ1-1	CASSGTDAATEAFF
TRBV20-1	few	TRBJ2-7	CSASRSGESYEQYF
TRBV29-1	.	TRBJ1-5	CSVKRGPNQPQNF
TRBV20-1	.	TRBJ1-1	CSARPDMNTEAFF
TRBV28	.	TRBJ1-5	CASSLGGGGNQPQHF
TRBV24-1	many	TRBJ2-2	CATSDGDRITGELFF
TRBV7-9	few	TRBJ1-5	CASSPPGGARSQPQHF
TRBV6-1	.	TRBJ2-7	CASTAGHSYEQYF
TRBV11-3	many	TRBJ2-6	CASSPQTGGPSGANVLTF
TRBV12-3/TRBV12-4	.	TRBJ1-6	CASSSVFGTGRSSPLHF
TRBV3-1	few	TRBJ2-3	CASSLGQGPYTDTQYF
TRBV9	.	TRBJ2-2	CASSVVPTQHTGELFF
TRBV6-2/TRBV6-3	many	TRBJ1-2	CASSYDRVYGYTF
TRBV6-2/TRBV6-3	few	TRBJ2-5	CASSYTREVRHWGF
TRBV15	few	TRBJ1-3	CATSTRDTSSGNTIYF
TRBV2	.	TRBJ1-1	CASSRDRNTEAFF
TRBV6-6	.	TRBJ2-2	CASSTTSGGRLNTGELFF
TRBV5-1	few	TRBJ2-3	CASSLNNDEDYADTQYF
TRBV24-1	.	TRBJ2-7	CATSDSDEQYF
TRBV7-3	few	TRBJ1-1	CASSSGSFGAEAFF
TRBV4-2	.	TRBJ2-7	CASSHLLRGEHEQYF
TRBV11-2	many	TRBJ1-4	CASSLRTGTLEKLFF
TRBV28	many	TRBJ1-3	CASSHTESSGNTIYF
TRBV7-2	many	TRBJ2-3	CASSPKAITDTQYF
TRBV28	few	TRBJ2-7	CASRGQGENYEQYF
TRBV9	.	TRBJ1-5	CASSKETGPNQPQHF
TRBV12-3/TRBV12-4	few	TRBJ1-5	CASSPRDRGNQPQHF
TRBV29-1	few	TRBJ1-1	CSVVRGAMNTEAFF
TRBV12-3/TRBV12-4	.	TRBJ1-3	CASRGSYSGNTIYF
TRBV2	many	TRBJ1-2	CASSEIRRGGYGYTF
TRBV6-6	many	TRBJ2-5	CASSYGGRETQYF
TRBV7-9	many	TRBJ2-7	CASSLAPSAYEQYF
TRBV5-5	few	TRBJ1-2	CASSLLETGDYTF
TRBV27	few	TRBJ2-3	CASSLLTGLFRSTDTQYF
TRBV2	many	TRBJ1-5	CATAGQGIQPQHF
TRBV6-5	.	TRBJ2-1	CASSYTGTSGGRYNEQFF
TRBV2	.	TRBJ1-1	CASSEGRQANTEAFF
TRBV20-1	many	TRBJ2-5	CSAREGAAIETQYF
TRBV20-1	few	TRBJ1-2	CSARDVWGSYGYTF
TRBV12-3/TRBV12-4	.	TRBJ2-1	CASSTTWGEQFF
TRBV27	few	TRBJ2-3	CASSTATISAGDTQYF
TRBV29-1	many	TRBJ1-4	CSVEDTGAGDEKLFF
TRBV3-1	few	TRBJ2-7	CASSQDPWQSSYEQYF
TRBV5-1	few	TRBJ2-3	CASRVQGRGTDTQYF
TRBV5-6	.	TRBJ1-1	CASSSDTEAFF
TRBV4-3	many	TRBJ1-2	CASSQGDGPYGYTF
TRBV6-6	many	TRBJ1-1	CASTPTSLQSQAFF
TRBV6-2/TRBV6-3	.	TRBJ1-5	CASSLQGPRPNQPQHF
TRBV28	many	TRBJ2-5	CASSPGRTSGAQETQYF
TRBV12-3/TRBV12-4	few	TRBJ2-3	CASSLRLGSSGTQYF
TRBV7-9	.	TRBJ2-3	CASSFELAGYTDTQYF
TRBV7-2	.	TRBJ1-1	CASSSFRNTEAFF
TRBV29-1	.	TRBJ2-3	CSVEGQGHTDTQYF
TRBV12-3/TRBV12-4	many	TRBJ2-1	CASSLRVGTGTGFRDEQFF